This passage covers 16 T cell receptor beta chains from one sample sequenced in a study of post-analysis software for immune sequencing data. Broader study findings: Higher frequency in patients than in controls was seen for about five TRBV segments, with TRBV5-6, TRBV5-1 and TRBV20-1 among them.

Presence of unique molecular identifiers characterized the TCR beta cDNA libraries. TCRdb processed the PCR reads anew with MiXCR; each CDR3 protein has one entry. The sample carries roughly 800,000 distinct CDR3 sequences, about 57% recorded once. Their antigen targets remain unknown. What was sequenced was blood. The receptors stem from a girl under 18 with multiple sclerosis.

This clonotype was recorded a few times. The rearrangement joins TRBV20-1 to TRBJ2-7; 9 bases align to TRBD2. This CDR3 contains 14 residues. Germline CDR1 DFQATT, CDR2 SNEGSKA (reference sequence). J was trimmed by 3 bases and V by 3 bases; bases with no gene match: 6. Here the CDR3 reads CSARWASGNYEQYF. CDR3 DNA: TGCAGTGCTAGGTGGGCTAGCGGGAACTACGAGCAGTACTTC.

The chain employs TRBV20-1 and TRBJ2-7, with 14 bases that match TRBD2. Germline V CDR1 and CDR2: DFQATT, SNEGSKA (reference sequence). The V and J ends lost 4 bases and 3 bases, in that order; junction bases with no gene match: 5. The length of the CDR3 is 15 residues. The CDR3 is CSATGTSGSIYEQYF. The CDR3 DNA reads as TGCAGTGCTACCGGGACTAGCGGGAGTATCTACGAGCAGTACTTC.

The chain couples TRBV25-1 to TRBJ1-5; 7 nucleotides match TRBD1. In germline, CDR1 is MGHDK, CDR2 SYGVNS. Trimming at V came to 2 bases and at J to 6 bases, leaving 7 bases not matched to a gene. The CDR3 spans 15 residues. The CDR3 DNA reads TGTGCCAGCAGTGAAGACAGGGTTGATAGTCAGCCCCAGCATTTT. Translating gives CASSEDRVDSQPQHF.

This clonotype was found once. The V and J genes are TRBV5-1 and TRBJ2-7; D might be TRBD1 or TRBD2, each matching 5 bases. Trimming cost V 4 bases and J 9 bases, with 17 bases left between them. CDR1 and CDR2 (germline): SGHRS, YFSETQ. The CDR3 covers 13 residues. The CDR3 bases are TGCGCCAGCAGCGCCGGACGGGGCGGCGTGCAGTACTTC. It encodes CASSAGRGGVQYF.

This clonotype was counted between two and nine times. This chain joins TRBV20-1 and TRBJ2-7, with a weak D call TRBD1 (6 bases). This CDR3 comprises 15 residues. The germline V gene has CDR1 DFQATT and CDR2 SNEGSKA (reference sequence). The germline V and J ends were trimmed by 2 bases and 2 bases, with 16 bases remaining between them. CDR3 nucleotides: TGCAGTGCTAGATCCGCAGGGGAACTTACCTACGAGCAGTACTTC. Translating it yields CSARSAGELTYEQYF.

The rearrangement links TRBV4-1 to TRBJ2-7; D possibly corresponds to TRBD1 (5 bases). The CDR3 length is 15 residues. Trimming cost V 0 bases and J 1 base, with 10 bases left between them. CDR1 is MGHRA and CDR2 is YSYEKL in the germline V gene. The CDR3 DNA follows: TGCGCCAGCAGCCAAGATCCACAGGAGTCCTACGAGCAGTACTTC. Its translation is CASSQDPQESYEQYF.

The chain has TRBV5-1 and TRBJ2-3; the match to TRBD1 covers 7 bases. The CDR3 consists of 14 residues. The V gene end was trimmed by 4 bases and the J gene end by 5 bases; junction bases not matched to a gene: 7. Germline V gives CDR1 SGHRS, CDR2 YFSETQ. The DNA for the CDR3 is TGCGCCAGCAGCCGAGGACAGGATGTAGATACGCAGTATTTT. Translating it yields CASSRGQDVDTQYF.

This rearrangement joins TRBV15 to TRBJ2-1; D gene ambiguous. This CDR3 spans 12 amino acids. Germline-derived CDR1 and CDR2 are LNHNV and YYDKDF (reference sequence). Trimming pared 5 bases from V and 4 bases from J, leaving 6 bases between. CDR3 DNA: TGTGCCACCAGCCCCGCTTACAATGAGCAGTTCTTC. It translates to CATSPAYNEQFF.

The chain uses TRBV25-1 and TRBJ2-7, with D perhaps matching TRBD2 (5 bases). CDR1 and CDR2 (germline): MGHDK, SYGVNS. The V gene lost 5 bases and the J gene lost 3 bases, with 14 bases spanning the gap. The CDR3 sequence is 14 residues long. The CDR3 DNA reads TGTGCCAGCAGTTCGAGCCGGGGAAACTACGAGCAGTACTTC. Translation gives CASSSSRGNYEQYF.

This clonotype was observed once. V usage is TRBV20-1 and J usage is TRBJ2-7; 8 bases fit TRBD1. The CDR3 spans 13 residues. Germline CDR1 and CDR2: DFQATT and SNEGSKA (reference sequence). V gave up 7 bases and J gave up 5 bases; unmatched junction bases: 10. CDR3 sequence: CSGKGQGRDEQYF. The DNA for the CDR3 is TGCAGTGGGAAAGGACAGGGAAGGGACGAGCAGTACTTC.

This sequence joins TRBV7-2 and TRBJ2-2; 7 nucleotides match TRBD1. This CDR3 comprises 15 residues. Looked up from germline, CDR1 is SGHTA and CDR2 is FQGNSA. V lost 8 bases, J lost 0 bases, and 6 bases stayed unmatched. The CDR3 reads CASLKGGANTGELFF. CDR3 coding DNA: TGTGCCAGCCTCAAAGGGGGCGCGAACACCGGGGAGCTGTTTTTT.

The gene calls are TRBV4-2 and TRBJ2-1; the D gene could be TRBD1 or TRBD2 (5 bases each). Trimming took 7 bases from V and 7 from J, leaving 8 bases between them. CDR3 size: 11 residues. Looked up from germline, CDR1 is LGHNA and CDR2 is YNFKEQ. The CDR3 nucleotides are TGTGCCAGCAATGGGGGAAATGAGCAGTTCTTC. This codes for CASNGGNEQFF.

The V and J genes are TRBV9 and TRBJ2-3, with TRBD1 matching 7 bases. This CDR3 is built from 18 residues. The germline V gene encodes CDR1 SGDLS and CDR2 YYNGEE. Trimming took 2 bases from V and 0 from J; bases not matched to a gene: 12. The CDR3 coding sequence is TGTGCCAGCAGCGTCCGCGGACAGGTCGCGTCCAGCACAGATACGCAGTATTTT. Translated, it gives CASSVRGQVASSTDTQYF.

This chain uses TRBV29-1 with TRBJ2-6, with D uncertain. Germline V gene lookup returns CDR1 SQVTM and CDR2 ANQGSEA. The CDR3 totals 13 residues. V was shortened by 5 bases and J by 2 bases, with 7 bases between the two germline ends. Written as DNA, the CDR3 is TGCAGCGTTTATGGGGCTGGGGCCAACGTCCTGACTTTC. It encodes CSVYGAGANVLTF.

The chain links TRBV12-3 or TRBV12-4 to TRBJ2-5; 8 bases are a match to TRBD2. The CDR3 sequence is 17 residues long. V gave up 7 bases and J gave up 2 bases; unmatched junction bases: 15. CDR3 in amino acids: CASILLKGSGGQETQYF. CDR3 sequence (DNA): TGTGCCAGCATCCTATTGAAGGGCAGCGGGGGACAAGAGACCCAGTACTTC.

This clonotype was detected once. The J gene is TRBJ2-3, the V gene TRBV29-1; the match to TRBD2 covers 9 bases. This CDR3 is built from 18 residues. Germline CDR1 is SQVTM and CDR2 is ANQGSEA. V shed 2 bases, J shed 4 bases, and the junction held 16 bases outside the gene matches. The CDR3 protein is CSVEPGAGGPSFADTQYF. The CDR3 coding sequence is TGCAGCGTTGAACCGGGCGCGGGGGGGCCGAGTTTTGCAGATACGCAGTATTTT.